Listed below are T cell receptor beta chains from one sample, sequenced in a study of graft-versus-host responses after intestinal transplantation. Their target antigens are unknown. Some clones are missing from TCRdb's copy, which holds only in-frame ones; the method was immunoSEQ multiplex PCR. The data contain under 75,000 clones, roughly 89% of them singletons. Source: unstimulated CD8+ T cells sorted from spleen or lymph node cells, taken before transplant. The receptors come from a human donor who was the organ donor for an intestinal transplant. Both conserved end residues are part of each CDR3. The D gene is left open where the match is weak. Clone size appears in some rows only: once, few, many, or a class for an expanded clone.

.	.	TRBV27	TRBJ1-1	TGTGCCAGCAGTTTAGTCCGAGGGAACACTGAAGCTTTCTTT	CASSLVRGNTEAFF
.	.	TRBV10-1	TRBJ1-2	TGCGCCAGCAGTGAAGGAACAGGGAACTATGGCTACACCTTC	CASSEGTGNYGYTF
.	.	TRBV28	TRBJ1-6	TGTGCCAGCAGTTTAGATATCTCCTGGCCAGTATCCCGTTGGAGCTCCTATAATTCACCCCTCCACTTT	CASSLDISWPVSRWSSYNSPLHF
.	TRBD1	TRBV29-1	TRBJ2-3	TGCAGCTCCGGAGGAGGAACAGGGGAACGGTTAAGGCAATCAGATACGCAGTATTTT	CSSGGGTGERLRQSDTQYF
.	TRBD1	TRBV19	TRBJ2-5	TGTGCCAGTAGAGCAGGGGGCGTAGAGACCCAGTACTTC	CASRAGGVETQYF
.	TRBD2	TRBV7-8	TRBJ2-3	TGTGCCAGCAGCGTTGGGACTAGCGGGGGCTATAGCACAGATACGCAGTATTTT	CASSVGTSGGYSTDTQYF
.	.	TRBV28	TRBJ1-6	TGTGCCAGCAGTGGTAGCTCCTATAATTCACCCCTCCACTTT	CASSGSSYNSPLHF
.	TRBD1	TRBV15	TRBJ1-6	TGTGCCACCAGCAGAGACGACAGGGATTCACCCCTCCACTTT	CATSRDDRDSPLHF
.	TRBD1	TRBV6-5	TRBJ1-5	TGTGCCAGCAGCCCCGGGACAGGGGTCAATCAGCCCCAGCATTTT	CASSPGTGVNQPQHF
once	TRBD1	TRBV15	TRBJ1-1	TGTGCCACCAGCAGGCTTAGGACAGGAGGGGGTTGGAACACTGAAGCTTTCTTT	CATSRLRTGGGWNTEAFF
.	TRBD1	TRBV6-1	TRBJ1-2	TGTGCCAGCAACCGGGGCAGGGGGCACGTCTATGGCTACACCTTC	CASNRGRGHVYGYTF
.	TRBD1	TRBV7-9	TRBJ1-2	TGTGCCAGCAGCTTAGACGTAGGGGGCGGCTATGGCTACACCTTC	CASSLDVGGGYGYTF
.	TRBD1	TRBV5-4	TRBJ1-3	TGTGCCTGGCAGGGGGCCGGCTCTGGAAACACCATATATTTT	CAWQGAGSGNTIYF
few	.	TRBV19	TRBJ1-1	TGTGCCAGTAGTATCGGGATGAACACTGAAGCTTTCTTT	CASSIGMNTEAFF
.	.	TRBV27	TRBJ1-1	TGTGCCAGCAGTTTAGGGAGGGGGGAAGCTTTCTTT	CASSLGRGEAFF
.	TRBD1	TRBV10-3	TRBJ2-1	TGTGCCATCAGTGAGCCAGACAGGGGGTTCTACAATGAGCAGTTCTTC	CAISEPDRGFYNEQFF
.	.	TRBV19	TRBJ1-5	TGTGCCAGTAGTGTCCGCGACACCAATCAGCCCCAGCATTTT	CASSVRDTNQPQHF
.	TRBD1	TRBV28	TRBJ1-2	TGTGCCAGCAGTTCAGGGGGGAATGGCTACACCTTC	CASSSGGNGYTF
.	TRBD1	TRBV6-1	TRBJ1-5	TGTGCCAGCAGTGGGGGGGGACAGGATTTTTATAGCAATCAGCCCCAGCATTTT	CASSGGGQDFYSNQPQHF
.	TRBD1	TRBV5-4	TRBJ2-5	TGTGCCAGCAGCGGGACAGGGTTGGAGACCCAGTACTTC	CASSGTGLETQYF
few	.	TRBV6-5	TRBJ1-1	TGTGCCACCCACGGAGGCACTGAAGCTTTCTTT	CATHGGTEAFF
.	.	TRBV14	TRBJ2-1	TGTGCCAGCAGCCAAGCAGATTCCTACAATGAGCAGTTCTTC	CASSQADSYNEQFF
.	TRBD1	TRBV27	TRBJ2-1	TGTGCCAGCACCCGGGGGACAGGGGACAATGAGCAGTTCTTC	CASTRGTGDNEQFF
.	.	TRBV5-6	TRBJ2-1	TGTGCCAGCAGCTCCGGAGACAATGAGCAGTTCTTC	CASSSGDNEQFF
once	.	TRBV13	TRBJ2-1	TGTGCCAGCAGCTTAATAAGGGGCTGGTCCTACAATGAGCAGTTCTTC	CASSLIRGWSYNEQFF
.	TRBD2	TRBV7-8	TRBJ2-1	TGTGCCAGCAGCTTAAGGTTTGACGGGACTAGCGGTATCAATGAGCAGTTCTTC	CASSLRFDGTSGINEQFF
.	TRBD2	TRBV5-1	TRBJ2-1	TGCGCCAGCAGCTTCGAACTAGCGGGGGGCACTGAGCAGTTCTTC	CASSFELAGGTEQFF
.	TRBD2	TRBV7-6	TRBJ2-1	TGTGCCAGCAGCCCTACGGGGGGAGGTAGGAATGAGCAGTTCTTC	CASSPTGGGRNEQFF
.	TRBD1	TRBV7-9	TRBJ1-2	TGTGCCAGCAGCGTCGGGGCGACAGGGGATAACTATGGCTACACCTTC	CASSVGATGDNYGYTF
.	.	TRBV4-1	TRBJ2-5	TGCGCCAGCAGCCAAGAGGGGGGTGGCAGGGATGATCAAGAGACCCAGTACTTC	CASSQEGGGRDDQETQYF
.	TRBD2	TRBV14	TRBJ2-1	TGTGCCAGCAGCCAAACGAACAGCGGGGTGCTCAATGAGCAGTTCTTC	CASSQTNSGVLNEQFF
.	.	TRBV9	TRBJ1-3	TGTGCCAGCAGCGGAAGACCCGGACAGCCTGGAAACACCATATATTTT	CASSGRPGQPGNTIYF
once	TRBD1	TRBV19	TRBJ1-2	TGTGCCAGTAGTATAACCGACAGGGGTTCGATTAACTATGGCTACACCTTC	CASSITDRGSINYGYTF